The 15 T cell receptor beta chains listed next were all sequenced from one sample in a study of blood T cell repertoires in COVID-19. Assay: immunoSEQ multiplex PCR; the TCRdb copy retains only in-frame clones and omits some. The data hold 130,000 or so clones, with more than 70% observed a single time. The sequenced material came from peripheral blood. Receptor source: a man aged 60 to 69 with acute or convalescent COVID-19.

There are a few counts of this clone. V and J are TRBV19 and TRBJ1-1; unclear D gene. Germline V gene data show CDR1 as LNHDA and CDR2 as SQIVND (reference sequence). The CDR3 covers 13 residues. The V end lost 3 bases, the J end lost 4 bases, and 9 bases lay between the germline ends. The CDR3 DNA follows: TGTGCCAGTAGTATGTCTCCGGTCACTGAAGCTTTCTTT. Translating gives CASSMSPVTEAFF. The entire variable domain, with the rest obtained from reference TRBV19 and TRBJ1-1, is as follows: DGGITQSPKYLFRKEGQNVTLSCEQNLNHDAMYWYRQDPGQGLRLIYYSQIVNDFQKGDIAEGYSVSREKKESFPLTVTSAQKNPTAFYLCASSMSPVTEAFFGQGTRLTVV.

This chain uses TRBV7-8 with TRBJ2-7, with D hard to call. The germline V gene has CDR1 SGHVS and CDR2 FQNEAQ. V was cut by 4 bases and J by 3 bases, with 4 bases left in between. The CDR3 runs to 11 residues. The CDR3 loop reads CASSSDYEQYF. CDR3 DNA: TGTGCCAGCAGCTCAGACTACGAGCAGTACTTC.

As DNA, the CDR3 is TGTGCCAGTAGTATAGCGGGAGGAGCCTACGAGCAGTACTTC. It yields the protein CASSIAGGAYEQYF. V usage is TRBV19 and J usage is TRBJ2-7; 7 bases map to TRBD2. The CDR3 loop spans 14 amino acids. Looked up from germline, CDR1 is LNHDA and CDR2 is SQIVND (reference sequence). J was trimmed by 2 bases and V by 1 base; bases with no gene match: 2.

Concerning this clone itself: Other DNA variants within this sample encode the same CDR3. V and J are TRBV19 and TRBJ2-1; 7 bases line up with TRBD2. The germline V gene encodes CDR1 LNHDA and CDR2 SQIVND (reference sequence). CDR3 length: 17 amino acids. The V and J ends lost 1 base and 0 bases, in that order; junction bases with no gene match: 6. The CDR3 loop is CASSIGRLAGSYNEQFF. The CDR3 DNA sequence: TGTGCCAGTAGTATAGGCCGACTAGCAGGCTCCTACAATGAGCAGTTCTTC.

The chain uses TRBV19 and TRBJ2-3; D is unclear. V lost 3 bases to trimming and J lost 0 bases, with 10 bases between them. CDR1 is LNHDA, CDR2 SQIVND, per germline (reference sequence). This CDR3 is built from 15 residues. This chain's CDR3 is CASSISFVSTDTQYF. CDR3 bases: TGTGCCAGTAGTATTTCGTTTGTCAGCACAGATACGCAGTATTTT.

This chain connects TRBV9 to TRBJ2-3, with a possible D match to TRBD1 (5 bases). The ends were cut back, 0 bases at V and 7 bases at J, with 24 bases in the middle. This CDR3 is 18 amino acids long. The V gene's germline CDR1 is SGDLS and CDR2 YYNGEE. Here the CDR3 reads CASSVGNIVWTPQHTQYF. The CDR3 coding sequence is TGTGCCAGCAGCGTAGGTAATATAGTTTGGACACCCCAACATACGCAGTATTTT.

J is TRBJ2-7 and V is TRBV6-5; D is perhaps TRBD2 (6 bases). V lost 8 bases to trimming and J lost 2 bases, with 13 bases between them. The CDR3 contains 13 residues. Per the germline V gene, CDR1 is MNHEY and CDR2 is SVGAGI. CDR3 bases: TGTGCCAGCTGGGGCGGGGCCCCCTACGAGCAGTACTTC. Amino acids: CASWGGAPYEQYF.

This chain links TRBV11-1 with TRBJ2-1; TRBD1 agrees at 9 bases. The CDR3 contains 14 residues. Germline V gene data show CDR1 as SGHAT and CDR2 as FQDESV (reference sequence). Trimming at V came to 5 bases and at J to 9 bases, leaving 8 bases not matched to a gene. CDR3 coding DNA: TGTGCCAGCAGCCCGCGGACAGGGGCAAGTGAGCAGTTCTTC. Translated, it gives CASSPRTGASEQFF. The entire variable domain, with the rest obtained from reference TRBV11-1 and TRBJ2-1, is as follows: EAEVAQSPRYKITEKSQAVAFWCDPISGHATLYWYRQILGQGPELLVQFQDESVVDDSQLPKDRFSAERLKGVDSTLKIQPAELGDSAMYLCASSPRTGASEQFFGPGTRLTVL.

The chain has TRBV10-2 and TRBJ2-7; D is perhaps TRBD2 (6 bases). The germline gives CDR1 WSHSY, CDR2 SAAADI. With 3 bases removed from V and 3 bases from J, the gap between germline ends came to 12 bases. The CDR3 is 14 amino acids. The CDR3 sequence: CASSDAGTSYEQYF. CDR3 coding DNA: TGCGCCAGCAGTGATGCGGGAACGAGCTACGAGCAGTACTTC.

V and J are TRBV27 and TRBJ2-3, with TRBD2 identical over 14 bases. Germline-derived CDR1 and CDR2 are MNHEY and SMNVEV (reference sequence). CDR3 length: 21 residues. The V and J ends lost 5 bases and 0 bases, in that order; junction bases with no gene match: 16. The CDR3 DNA follows: TGTGCCAGCAGTCCGGCTCCCCCCGGGACTAGCGGGGGACCTAGCACAGATACGCAGTATTTT. This sequence encodes CASSPAPPGTSGGPSTDTQYF.

The rearrangement joins TRBV7-3 to TRBJ2-2; unclear D gene. Trimming cost V 4 bases and J 1 base, with 13 bases left between them. This CDR3 is 16 amino acids long. The germline gives CDR1 SGHTA, CDR2 FQGTGA. The DNA for the CDR3 is TGTGCCAGCAGCTACCAAGACATACTGAACACCGGGGAGCTGTTTTTT. Its protein is CASSYQDILNTGELFF.

This chain joins TRBV27 and TRBJ1-6; no firm D call. The CDR3 length is 12 residues. V dropped 5 bases and J dropped 12 bases, with 11 bases sitting between them. Germline loops: CDR1 MNHEY, CDR2 SMNVEV (reference sequence). CDR3 sequence: CASSPPRLPLHF. Written as DNA, the CDR3 is TGTGCCAGCAGTCCCCCCCGTCTACCCCTCCACTTT.

The chain has TRBV5-1 and TRBJ2-3, with D possibly matching TRBD2 (6 bases). V was cut by 4 bases and J by 3 bases, with 15 bases left in between. The CDR3 consists of 15 residues. CDR1 is SGHRS and CDR2 is YFSETQ in the germline V gene. The CDR3 loop is CASSPGGLATDTQYF. In nucleotides, the CDR3 is TGCGCCAGCAGCCCCGGGGGTCTGGCGACAGATACGCAGTATTTT.

The chain links TRBV7-9 to TRBJ2-7; 7 positions agree with TRBD1. The CDR3 is made up of 13 amino acids. Germline CDR1 SEHNR, CDR2 FQNEAQ (reference sequence). J lost 2 bases, V lost 5 bases, and 3 bases had no gene match. The CDR3 DNA is TGTGCCAGCAGCACACAGGGGCCCTACGAGCAGTACTTC. Translating gives CASSTQGPYEQYF.

The rearrangement links TRBV30 to TRBJ2-4, with D uncertain. Deletions cut 0 bases from V and 7 bases from J, with 4 bases between. Germline V CDR1 and CDR2: GTSNPN, SVGIG (reference sequence). This CDR3 has 11 residues. In DNA form, the CDR3 reads TGTGCCTGGAGTGTACAGAACATTCAGTACTTC. Its protein product is CAWSVQNIQYF.